Described below is a single T cell receptor (beta chain) sequence and its context. Its cognate antigen is unknown. With 5 bases clipped from V and 2 bases from J, the junction kept 4 bases outside the gene matches. The CDR3 has 15 residues. In germline, CDR1 is SGHTA, CDR2 FQGTGA. This sample was included in a study of CD8 T cells in ankylosing spondylitis. Notes on the study in general: Characteristic of ankylosing spondylitis blood, it appeared, was a TCR beta motif comprising about eight highly homologous variants. Past research had described some motif variants in reactive arthritis synovial fluid and blood.

Quantitative 5'-RACE with molecular barcodes was used to make the TCR beta libraries. TCRdb ran MiXCR on the 5' RACE reads and lists one entry per CDR3 protein. The sample lists around 430,000 distinct CDR3 sequences, 15% to 20% occurring once. The sequenced sample consisted of blood, either unsorted or a sorted T cell fraction (not recorded which). The source is a male donor with ankylosing spondylitis. The gene calls are TRBV7-3 and TRBJ2-1, with 9 bases identical to TRBD1. CDR3 DNA sequence: TGTGCCAGCAGCCCCCGGACAGGGGCCTACAATGAGCAGTTCTTC. As protein: CASSPRTGAYNEQFF.